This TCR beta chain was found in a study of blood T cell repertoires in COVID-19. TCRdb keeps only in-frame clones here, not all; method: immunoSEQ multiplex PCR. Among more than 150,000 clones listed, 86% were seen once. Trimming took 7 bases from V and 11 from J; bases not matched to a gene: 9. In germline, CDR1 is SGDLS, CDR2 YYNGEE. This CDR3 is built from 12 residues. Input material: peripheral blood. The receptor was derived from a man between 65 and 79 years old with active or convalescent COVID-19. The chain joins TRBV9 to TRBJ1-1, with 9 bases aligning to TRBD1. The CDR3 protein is CASGSGTGRAFF. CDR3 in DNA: TGTGCCAGCGGCTCGGGGACAGGGCGTGCTTTCTTT. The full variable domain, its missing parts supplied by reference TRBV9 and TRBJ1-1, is DSGVTQTPKHLITATGQRVTLRCSPRSGDLSVYWYQQSLDQGLQFLIQYYNGEERAKGNILERFSAQQFPDLHSELNLSSLELGDSALYFCASGSGTGRAFFGQGTRLTVV.